The clone carrying this T cell receptor beta chain appeared once. No antigen is known for it. Trimming shortened V by 1 base and J by 4 bases, and 15 bases separated the two germline ends. Germline V gives CDR1 SGHDT, CDR2 YYEEEE. CDR3 length: 16 amino acids. Some clones are missing from TCRdb's copy, which holds only in-frame ones; the method was immunoSEQ multiplex PCR. The sample contains 150,000 to 160,000 clones, 70% to 90% of which appear only once. This sample was taken from a study of cytomegalovirus exposure and HLA in healthy donors. The donors were in the approximately 120-subject validation cohort; that cohort was separate from the roughly 700-subject first cohort. The study, taken as a whole, reports: Listed as cytomegalovirus-associated were roughly 180 TCR beta chains.

Specimen: PBMCs. The chain couples TRBV5-6 to TRBJ1-5, with D maybe TRBD1 (6 bases). The sequence derives from a man younger than 35 in good health and CMV-seropositive. The CDR3 region is CASSLRGGGSNQPQHF. DNA for the CDR3: TGTGCCAGCAGCTTGAGGGGGGGAGGCAGTAATCAGCCCCAGCATTTT. Variable domain in full (rest from reference TRBV5-6 and TRBJ1-5): DAGVTQSPTHLIKTRGQQVTLRCSPKSGHDTVSWYQQALGQGPQFIFQYYEEEERQRGNFPDRFSGHQFPNYSSELNVNALLLGDSALYLCASSLRGGGSNQPQHFGDGTRLSIL.